The rows below give T cell receptor beta chains drawn from one sample of a study of CD8 T cells in ankylosing spondylitis. TCRdb called the 5' RACE reads again in MiXCR, with one record for every CDR3 protein. This sample has around 890,000 distinct CDR3 sequences, with about 11% found just once. The sequenced sample was blood, either unsorted or a sorted T cell fraction (not recorded which). The receptors were gathered from a male donor with ankylosing spondylitis. Each CDR3 is given with its conserved first and last residue. The order of the fields is D gene, clone size, V gene, J gene, CDR3 DNA, CDR3 protein. D genes are given only for firm matches. Clone size appears in some rows only: once, few, many, or a class for an expanded clone.

>.|few|TRBV20-1|TRBJ2-5
TGCAGTGCTTTTGGTCAGGGGCGGGAGACCCAGTACTTC
CSAFGQGRETQYF
>TRBD2|.|TRBV6-5|TRBJ2-2
TGTGCCAGCAGTTACTCGGGGACTAGCGGGAGGGGTAACACCGGGGAGCTGTTTTTT
CASSYSGTSGRGNTGELFF
>TRBD2|few|TRBV4-3|TRBJ2-2
TGCGCCAGCAGCCTGAGGGAGGGGACCACCGGGGAGCTGTTTTTT
CASSLREGTTGELFF
>.|few|TRBV20-1|TRBJ1-1
TGCAGTGCTCCCAGAGAAAGGAACACTGAAGCTTTCTTT
CSAPRERNTEAFF
>.|.|TRBV18|TRBJ1-4
TGTGCCAGCTCACCTTTGGGGTCAAATAATGAAAAACTGTTTTTT
CASSPLGSNNEKLFF
>.|many|TRBV24-1|TRBJ2-3
TGTGCCACCAGTGGGGGGTTCGCCTCCGCTACAGATACGCAGTATTTT
CATSGGFASATDTQYF
>.|few|TRBV20-1|TRBJ1-1
TGCAGTGCTAGAGATCCGGGCCCGGGCGCTTTCTTT
CSARDPGPGAFF
>TRBD1|few|TRBV7-2|TRBJ2-3
TGTGCCAGCAGCTTATTTAGTTGGGGACAGGGCCAGGATACGCAGTATTTT
CASSLFSWGQGQDTQYF
>.|many|TRBV10-3|TRBJ2-7
TGTGCCATCAGTGATCCCCGGGGGAGGCTCGAGCAGTACTTC
CAISDPRGRLEQYF
>.|few|TRBV7-2|TRBJ2-2
TGTGCCAGCAGCTTTACGGCCGGGGAGCTGTTTTTT
CASSFTAGELFF
>.|few|TRBV24-1|TRBJ2-1
TGTGCCACCAGTGCCGGGGGGCCCCATTACAATGAGCAGTTCTTC
CATSAGGPHYNEQFF
>.|many|TRBV12-3/TRBV12-4|TRBJ1-6
TGTGCCAGCAGTTTGTCACAGGGTAATACACCCCTCCACTTT
CASSLSQGNTPLHF
>.|many|TRBV6-1|TRBJ1-3
TGTGCCAGCACCTCGACCTGGGGCTCTGGAAACACCATATATTTT
CASTSTWGSGNTIYF
>.|.|TRBV18|TRBJ2-2
TGTGCCAGCTCGCACACCGGGACTCTGAGTTCCGGGGAGCTGTTTTTT
CASSHTGTLSSGELFF
>TRBD1|many|TRBV24-1|TRBJ2-1
TGTGCCACCAGTGAATCCGGGACAGGGGGCGTTCTGTTCTTC
CATSESGTGGVLFF
>TRBD2|few|TRBV10-3|TRBJ2-3
TGTGCCATCAGTGCCGGGGGACTAGCGGGTACAGATACGCAGTATTTT
CAISAGGLAGTDTQYF
>.|many|TRBV7-9|TRBJ1-2
TGTGCCAGCAGCTTAGCCCAGGGTAGACACTATGGCTACACCTTC
CASSLAQGRHYGYTF
>.|few|TRBV29-1|TRBJ1-5
TGCAGCGTTAGGGCAGGAGGCAATCAGCCCCAGCATTTT
CSVRAGGNQPQHF
>.|.|TRBV6-6|TRBJ2-3
TGTGCCAGCCGACAACTCACAGATACGCAGTATTTT
CASRQLTDTQYF
>.|few|TRBV9|TRBJ2-7
TGTGCCAGCAGCGTAGCCGGCAGGGAGGATAAGCAGTACTTC
CASSVAGREDKQYF
>TRBD1|many|TRBV6-1|TRBJ2-1
TGTGCCAGCAGTAAGGACAGGATCGACAATGAGCAGTTCTTC
CASSKDRIDNEQFF
>.|many|TRBV4-1|TRBJ2-1
TGCGCCAGCAGCCAAGGTGGGATCAATGAGCAGTTCTTC
CASSQGGINEQFF